The 25 T cell receptor beta chains below all came from one sample that was sequenced in a study of blood T cell repertoires in COVID-19. Only in-frame clones appear in the TCRdb table, and some are missing; sequencing was by immunoSEQ multiplex PCR. The sample holds fewer than 85,000 clones; over 70% are singletons and the top ten take roughly 8.5%. Specimen: peripheral blood. These receptors were taken from a man aged 50 to 59 with active COVID-19.

The chain joins TRBV4-1 to TRBJ2-1; TRBD2 might be the D (6 bases). Trimming pared 5 bases from V and 4 bases from J, leaving 12 bases between. CDR3 length equals 14 residues. Germline CDR1 MGHRA, CDR2 YSYEKL. CDR3 coding DNA: TGCGCCAGCAGCGCAAGCGGGTATTACAATGAGCAGTTCTTC. Protein sequence: CASSASGYYNEQFF.

The chain combines TRBV19 with TRBJ2-1; D is possibly TRBD2 (5 bases). V lost 10 bases and J 0 bases, leaving 19 bases between the germline ends. In germline, CDR1 is LNHDA, CDR2 SQIVND (reference sequence). CDR3 length equals 16 residues. The CDR3: CATSGYGRSSYNEQFF. In DNA, the CDR3 is TGTGCCACCAGCGGATACGGCAGAAGCTCCTACAATGAGCAGTTCTTC.

The sample holds one count of this clone. This chain uses TRBV12-3 or TRBV12-4 with TRBJ2-1, with TRBD2 identical over 8 bases. Trimming removed 1 base from V and 13 bases from J; junction bases left unmatched: 6. There are 13 residues in the CDR3. CDR3 amino acids: CASSLGSGSYQFF. The CDR3 coding sequence is TGTGCCAGCAGTTTAGGGAGCGGGAGTTACCAGTTCTTC.

V usage is TRBV7-9 and J usage is TRBJ1-1; 8 bases line up with TRBD1. V lost 7 bases, J lost 0 bases, and 7 bases stayed unmatched. Germline CDR1 is SEHNR and CDR2 is FQNEAQ (reference sequence). CDR3 size: 15 residues. As DNA, the CDR3 is TGTGCCAGCATCAAGGACAGGGCCATGAACACTGAAGCTTTCTTT. It encodes CASIKDRAMNTEAFF.

V gene TRBV9 combines with J gene TRBJ2-7, with 11 bases lining up with TRBD2. With V trimmed by 3 bases and J by 6 bases, 5 bases remained unmatched. The germline V gene has CDR1 SGDLS and CDR2 YYNGEE. This CDR3 region has 14 residues. CDR3 nucleotide sequence: TGTGCCAGCAGCGATAGCGGGGGGGCCAGCGAGCAGTACTTC. Residues: CASSDSGGASEQYF.

This chain uses TRBV19 with TRBJ2-7; 10 nucleotides match TRBD2. The CDR3 runs to 13 residues. Germline V gene lookup returns CDR1 LNHDA and CDR2 SQIVND (reference sequence). The J segment lost 6 bases and the V segment lost 7 bases, leaving 6 bases of the junction unmatched. The CDR3 loop is CASKRLAGGEQYF. In DNA, the CDR3 is TGTGCCAGTAAGAGACTAGCGGGTGGCGAGCAGTACTTC. Using reference TRBV19 and TRBJ2-7 for the parts outside the CDR3, the full variable domain is DGGITQSPKYLFRKEGQNVTLSCEQNLNHDAMYWYRQDPGQGLRLIYYSQIVNDFQKGDIAEGYSVSREKKESFPLTVTSAQKNPTAFYLCASKRLAGGEQYFGPGTRLTVT.

This chain connects TRBV2 to TRBJ2-3; 8 nucleotides agree with TRBD2. V lost 8 bases and J lost 3; bases outside the gene matches: 7. The length of the CDR3 is 14 residues. Germline V CDR1 and CDR2: SNHLY, FYNNEI. The CDR3 region is CASRGSGGTDTQYF. The DNA for the CDR3 is TGTGCCAGCCGGGGAAGCGGGGGAACAGATACGCAGTATTTT.

This chain connects TRBV7-8 to TRBJ1-3; a possible D gene is TRBD1 (5 bases). Trimming took 0 bases from V and 0 from J, leaving 21 bases between them. The CDR3 has 20 residues. Germline lookup yields CDR1 SGHVS and CDR2 FQNEAQ. The CDR3 nucleotides are TGTGCCAGCAGCTTAGCGCGTAGATTTGGCAGGGTTGACTCTGGAAACACCATATATTTT. It is translated as CASSLARRFGRVDSGNTIYF.

CDR3 protein: CASSKSAADSYNEQFF. As DNA, the CDR3 is TGTGCCAGCAGCAAAAGCGCAGCAGACTCCTACAATGAGCAGTTCTTC. This chain joins TRBV4-2 and TRBJ2-1; D unresolved. The germline CDR1 and CDR2 sequences are LGHNA and YNFKEQ. The V end lost 5 bases, the J end lost 0 bases, and 14 bases lay between the germline ends. This CDR3 spans 16 amino acids.

This clone has just one count. This chain uses TRBV11-2 with TRBJ2-7; TRBD1 matches at 9 bases. In germline, CDR1 is SGHAT, CDR2 FQNNGV. This CDR3 comprises 16 residues. Trimming took 1 base from V and 3 from J; bases not matched to a gene: 7. The CDR3 nucleotides read TGTGCCAGCAGCTTAGCCCCCCGGGACAGGGTCTACGAGCAGTACTTC. This translates into CASSLAPRDRVYEQYF.

The J gene is TRBJ2-5, the V gene TRBV27; the match to TRBD2 covers 11 bases. In germline, CDR1 is MNHEY, CDR2 SMNVEV (reference sequence). With V trimmed by 5 bases and J by 1 base, 6 bases remained unmatched. CDR3 length: 16 residues. CDR3: CASSPRLAGLQETQYF. The CDR3 DNA sequence: TGTGCCAGCAGTCCCCGACTAGCGGGGCTCCAAGAGACCCAGTACTTC.

This clone has more than one count but fewer than ten. The chain couples TRBV9 to TRBJ1-1; 9 bases map to TRBD1. CDR1 is SGDLS and CDR2 is YYNGEE in the germline V gene. The junction had 9 bases not matched to a gene; V was cut back by 4 bases and J by 11 bases. The CDR3 sequence is 13 residues long. The CDR3 nucleotides are TGTGCCAGCAGCATAGGGACAGGGCTCCATGCTTTCTTT. Encoded protein: CASSIGTGLHAFF.

The chain carries TRBV30 and TRBJ1-6; TRBD1 is a possible D gene (6 bases). This CDR3 spans 17 amino acids. Trimming removed 5 bases at V and 5 bases at J, with 22 bases between. Germline values: CDR1 GTSNPN, CDR2 SVGIG (reference sequence). The CDR3 region is CAWELRGGDNHNSPLHF. CDR3 sequence (DNA): TGTGCCTGGGAACTTAGGGGGGGCGACAATCATAATTCACCCCTCCACTTT.

The CDR3: CASSWTGATEAFF. CDR3 DNA sequence: TGTGCCAGTAGTTGGACAGGGGCGACTGAAGCTTTCTTT. The chain carries TRBV19 and TRBJ1-1; 9 bases line up with TRBD1. This CDR3 has 13 amino acids. Unmatched junction bases numbered 3, after V lost 5 bases and J lost 5 bases. The germline gives CDR1 LNHDA, CDR2 SQIVND (reference sequence).

This rearrangement joins TRBV27 to TRBJ2-1; 8 positions agree with TRBD2. The V and J ends lost 8 bases and 0 bases, in that order; junction bases with no gene match: 3. Germline V gene data show CDR1 as MNHEY and CDR2 as SMNVEV (reference sequence). This CDR3 has 14 amino acids. The CDR3 DNA sequence: TGTGCCAGCTCCGCGGGAGGCTCCTACAATGAGCAGTTCTTC. This sequence encodes CASSAGGSYNEQFF.

The chain joins TRBV7-2 to TRBJ2-2; 9 nucleotides agree with TRBD1. Germline lookup yields CDR1 SGHTA and CDR2 FQGNSA. CDR3 size: 14 residues. The ends lost 1 base at V and 6 bases at J; junction bases unmatched: 0. The CDR3 reads CASSLGQGAGELFF. CDR3 bases: TGTGCCAGCAGCTTAGGACAGGGGGCCGGGGAGCTGTTTTTT.

This chain connects TRBV6-2 or TRBV6-3 to TRBJ2-1; 11 nucleotides match TRBD2. Trimming took 0 bases from V and 8 from J; bases not matched to a gene: 6. Per the germline V gene, CDR1 is MNHEY and CDR2 is SVGEGT. The CDR3 length is 16 residues. Here the CDR3 DNA reads TGTGCCAGCAGTTACTCGAAACTAGCGGGAGTACATGAGCAGTTCTTC. It translates to CASSYSKLAGVHEQFF.

The chain carries TRBV3-1 (or the pseudogene TRBV3-2) and TRBJ2-7; tentatively, D is TRBD1 (5 bases). The length of the CDR3 is 13 residues. Germline assignment: CDR1 LGHDT and CDR2 YNNKEL (reference sequence). The V gene lost 4 bases and the J gene lost 0 bases, with 7 bases spanning the gap. The DNA for the CDR3 is TGTGCCAGCAGCCGAGACAGCTCCTACGAGCAGTACTTC. Protein: CASSRDSSYEQYF.

The rearrangement links TRBV19 to TRBJ1-1; TRBD1 matches 8 bases. The length of the CDR3 is 13 residues. V lost 4 bases to trimming and J lost 6 bases; unmatched junction nucleotides: 4. Per the germline V gene, CDR1 is LNHDA and CDR2 is SQIVND (reference sequence). The CDR3, as DNA: TGTGCCAGTAGTACGACAGGGGTAGCTGAAGCTTTCTTT. Its translation: CASSTTGVAEAFF.

The V call is TRBV24-1, the J call TRBJ2-1; TRBD2 matches 11 bases. Germline-derived CDR1 and CDR2 are KGHDR and SFDVKD. V shed 3 bases and J 9 bases; nucleotides not matched to a gene: 6. The CDR3 contains 15 residues. The CDR3 nucleotides are TGTGCCACCAGTGATCTCCTAGCGGGAGGAAGTGAGCAGTTCTTC. It encodes CATSDLLAGGSEQFF.

V usage is TRBV4-3 and J usage is TRBJ1-2; 8 nucleotides align to TRBD1. Germline V gene data show CDR1 as LGHNA and CDR2 as YSLEER. This CDR3 is built from 14 residues. J lost 2 bases, V lost 4 bases, and 3 bases had no gene match. The CDR3 sequence is CASSPDRANYGYTF. DNA for the CDR3: TGCGCCAGCAGCCCGGACAGGGCGAACTATGGCTACACCTTC.

The V call is TRBV10-3, the J call TRBJ2-7; possible D gene TRBD2, 5 bases. The CDR3 is 14 amino acids. V was pared by 4 bases and J by 3 bases, with 13 bases between. Germline V gives CDR1 ENHRY, CDR2 SYGVKD. The CDR3 DNA reads as TGTGCCATCAGTGCCTCCCCCGGGATCTACGAGCAGTACTTC. This encodes CAISASPGIYEQYF.

This chain links TRBV6-5 with TRBJ1-1, with 8 nucleotides matching TRBD1. Germline CDR1 reads MNHEY; CDR2 reads SVGAGI. The CDR3 is made up of 13 amino acids. Trimming cost V 5 bases and J 6 bases; bases outside gene matches: 5. CDR3: CASSHIQGAEAFF. The DNA of the CDR3 is TGTGCCAGCAGTCATATACAGGGGGCTGAAGCTTTCTTT.

The chain couples TRBV20-1 to TRBJ1-2, with no clear D. The CDR3 runs 13 residues. Between the trimmed V and J ends, which lost 3 bases and 4 bases, there was a span of 12 bases. Germline V gives CDR1 DFQATT, CDR2 SNEGSKA (reference sequence). The CDR3 DNA is TGCAGTGCTAGTGAACTGGGAGCCTATGGCTACACCTTC. It translates to CSASELGAYGYTF.

This chain joins TRBV11-2 and TRBJ2-2, with 10 positions matching TRBD1. The germline gives CDR1 SGHAT, CDR2 FQNNGV. This CDR3 comprises 18 residues. The trim removed 1 base at V and 4 bases at J, leaving 9 bases unmatched. The CDR3: CASSLAGGQGSSTGELFF. CDR3 bases: TGTGCCAGCAGCTTAGCGGGGGGACAGGGGAGTAGCACCGGGGAGCTGTTTTTT.